These 5 T cell receptor beta chains originate from one sample sequenced in a study of blood T cell repertoires in COVID-19. Using immunoSEQ multiplex PCR, the repertoire was profiled, and TCRdb retains in-frame clones only, with some absent. The repertoire holds about 440,000 clones, with 87% as singletons. The sample comprised PBMCs or T cells enriched from blood (not recorded which). The receptors derive from a woman under 30 with acute COVID-19.

The chain combines TRBV2 with TRBJ1-4, with no clear D. Trimming left V 7 bases short and J 3 bases short, with 15 bases between. The CDR3 totals 15 residues. The germline V gene encodes CDR1 SNHLY and CDR2 FYNNEI. The CDR3 DNA sequence: TGTGCCAGCAAATTGCCCGGGTTAGCTAATGAAAAACTGTTTTTT. Translation gives CASKLPGLANEKLFF.

The chain recombines TRBV19 with TRBJ2-7; possible D gene TRBD1, 6 bases. V dropped 0 bases and J dropped 6 bases, with 12 bases sitting between them. The CDR3 consists of 14 residues. Germline values: CDR1 LNHDA, CDR2 SQIVND (reference sequence). The CDR3 here is CASSIDEGVSEQYF. CDR3 DNA sequence: TGTGCCAGTAGTATAGATGAGGGGGTGTCCGAGCAGTACTTC.

This sequence joins TRBV6-5 and TRBJ2-7, with 7 bases that match TRBD1. This CDR3 spans 16 amino acids. Germline loops: CDR1 MNHEY, CDR2 SVGAGI. After removal of 0 bases from V and 3 bases from J, the junction contained 8 bases not matched to a gene. The CDR3 region has the DNA TGTGCCAGCAGTTACTCGAGCCGTGCAGGGGGCTACGAGCAGTACTTC. This encodes CASSYSSRAGGYEQYF.

The chain is built from TRBV2 and TRBJ1-1, with TRBD1 matching over 9 bases. This CDR3 has 13 residues. Trimming at V came to 6 bases and at J to 6 bases, leaving 5 bases not matched to a gene. The germline gives CDR1 SNHLY, CDR2 FYNNEI. The chain's CDR3 is CASRYRQGAEAFF. As DNA, the CDR3 is TGTGCCAGCAGATATCGACAGGGGGCTGAAGCTTTCTTT.

The genes are TRBV20-1 and TRBJ1-2; 8 bases match TRBD1. The CDR3 runs to 14 residues. The V and J ends lost 3 bases and 7 bases, in that order; junction bases with no gene match: 10. Germline CDR1 reads DFQATT; CDR2 reads SNEGSKA (reference sequence). In DNA form, the CDR3 reads TGCAGTGCTAGTATCAGGGGGCAAGAGGCTGGCTACACCTTC. It codes for CSASIRGQEAGYTF.